Shown below are 22 T cell receptor beta chains from a single sample sequenced in a study of T cell repertoires in cytomegalovirus infection (dated by TCRdb to between 2018 and 2021). Sequencing relied on an Illumina HiSeq 1500. TCRdb ran its own pipeline on the public reads, namely fastp trimming at Q25 and MiXCR clone calling, and kept in-frame beta chains. Entries that share a CDR3 protein sequence are merged under the most common genes and DNA. Across this sample there are fewer than 1,000,000 distinct CDR3 sequences, with about 33% seen only once. Together, the top ten hold around 15% of the sample. The sample's treatment or condition, from its label and the paper: in vitro stimulation with specific CMV peptide epitopes to enrich CMV-specific T cells. Which antigens these TCRs recognize remains unknown. The starting material was cultured CD8+ T cells from PBMCs, obtained from culture after CMV antigen stimulation. All receptors come from a human donor in good health (CMV status not recorded). Some clones in this sample may be carry-over from other donors' samples.

This clonotype has a handful of counts. V is TRBV5-4 and J is TRBJ1-1; a possible D gene is TRBD1 (5 bases). The CDR3 has 12 residues. V lost 2 bases and J 8 bases, leaving 10 bases between the germline ends. Per the germline V gene, CDR1 is SGHNT and CDR2 is YYREEE (reference sequence). CDR3 amino acids: CASSFGQGEAFF. CDR3 nucleotide sequence: TGTGCCAGCAGCTTTGGGCAGGGCGAAGCTTTCTTT.

This clonotype occurred a few times. V and J are TRBV4-1 and TRBJ2-1; TRBD2 agrees at 9 bases. The trim removed 0 bases at V and 9 bases at J, leaving 15 bases unmatched. The CDR3 length is 18 residues. Germline-derived CDR1 and CDR2 are MGHRA and YSYEKL. The CDR3 nucleotides read TGCGCCAGCAGCCAAGACCCCTCGGGGACTAGCTATCCCGGTGAGCAGTTCTTC. Protein product: CASSQDPSGTSYPGEQFF.

For this clonotype: The junction and the germline gene differ at one end; a read error may be behind it. The chain employs TRBV7-9 and TRBJ2-3, with 10 bases matching TRBD1. The CDR3 is 16 amino acids. Germline V lookup: CDR1 SEHNR, CDR2 FQNEAQ (reference sequence). The CDR3 nucleotides are TGTACCAGCAGCTTCGGACAGGGGGGATACACAGATACGCAGTATTTT. Translation: CTSSFGQGGYTDTQYF.

In its sample, this clonotype was seen a few times. V is TRBV27 and J is TRBJ2-1; D not resolved. Germline loops: CDR1 MNHEY, CDR2 SMNVEV (reference sequence). V was clipped by 2 bases and J by 0 bases, with 11 bases between them. The CDR3 consists of 16 residues. For the CDR3, the DNA is TGTGCCAGCAGTTTAATGACGCGAAGCTCCTACAATGAGCAGTTCTTC. Translated, it gives CASSLMTRSSYNEQFF.

The chain couples TRBV13 to TRBJ2-3; 10 bases align to TRBD1. The germline V gene has CDR1 PRHDT and CDR2 FYEKMQ (reference sequence). Trimming cost V 7 bases and J 4 bases; bases outside gene matches: 2. The CDR3 contains 13 residues. CDR3 nucleotides: TGTGCCAGCAAGACAGGGGGCGCAGATACGCAGTATTTT. This sequence encodes CASKTGGADTQYF.

V gene TRBV7-2 combines with J gene TRBJ1-6; a possible D gene is TRBD1 (5 bases). In germline, CDR1 is SGHTA, CDR2 FQGNSA. This CDR3 contains 16 residues. V lost 4 bases and J lost 4, with 14 bases in between. CDR3 residues: CASSWGTSRYNSPLHF. The DNA of the CDR3 is TGTGCCAGCAGCTGGGGGACCTCACGTTATAATTCACCCCTCCACTTT.

This clonotype was counted many times. CDR3 DNA sequence: TGTGCCAGCAGCGACATGGGTGAGCAGTTCTTC. Its translation: CASSDMGEQFF. The rearrangement joins TRBV7-6 to TRBJ2-1; D gene uncertain. Trimming took off 5 bases at V and 9 bases at J, with 8 bases between the two ends. This CDR3 has 11 amino acids. CDR1 and CDR2 from the germline V gene are SGHVS and FNYEAQ.

This clonotype was counted at least ten times. V usage is TRBV12-3 or TRBV12-4 and J usage is TRBJ1-3; D remains ambiguous. CDR3 length: 14 residues. Deletions cut 5 bases from V and 0 bases from J, with 8 bases between. CDR3 in DNA: TGTGCCAGCAGTCCCGCGGGCTCTGGAAACACCATATATTTT. It codes for CASSPAGSGNTIYF.

The chain links TRBV4-3 to TRBJ1-1, with D perhaps matching TRBD1 (5 bases). This CDR3 region has 17 residues. Between the trimmed V and J ends, which lost 0 bases and 5 bases, there was a span of 19 bases. Germline V CDR1 and CDR2: LGHNA, YSLEER. Here the CDR3 reads CASSQDGIQGRWTEAFF. The CDR3 DNA reads TGCGCCAGCAGCCAAGATGGAATCCAGGGTCGGTGGACTGAAGCTTTCTTT.

Turning to this clonotype: One end of the junction does not line up with germline, which may come from a read error. The genes are TRBV19 and TRBJ2-3; D is unclear. Per the germline V gene, CDR1 is LNHDA and CDR2 is SQIVND (reference sequence). There are 14 residues in the CDR3. This CDR3 is CVSSKRIAADTQYF. As DNA, the CDR3 is TGTGTCAGTAGTAAGAGGATTGCTGCAGATACGCAGTATTTT.

V usage is TRBV19 and J usage is TRBJ1-1; 9 bases line up with TRBD1. V gave up 5 bases and J gave up 7 bases; unmatched junction bases: 8. The germline V gene encodes CDR1 LNHDA and CDR2 SQIVND (reference sequence). The CDR3 is made up of 14 amino acids. DNA for the CDR3: TGTGCCAGTAGTCTTGGACAGGGGCTAATTGAAGCTTTCTTT. Amino acids: CASSLGQGLIEAFF.

As for this clonotype: Its ends do not fully match the called genes, so a read error is possible. The chain links TRBV27 to TRBJ2-5, with 11 bases that match TRBD2. Germline CDR1 reads MNHEY; CDR2 reads SMNVEV (reference sequence). This CDR3 region has 16 residues. CDR3 DNA: TGTACCAGCAGTGTCCTTAGCGGGGGGGCCCGAGAGACCCAGTACTTC. Its protein is CTSSVLSGGARETQYF.

This clonotype was recorded a few times. The J gene is TRBJ1-3, the V gene TRBV7-2, with D perhaps matching TRBD1 (6 bases). This CDR3 is built from 16 residues. Germline CDR1 reads SGHTA; CDR2 reads FQGNSA. Between the trimmed V and J ends, which lost 2 bases and 0 bases, there was a span of 11 bases. The DNA of the CDR3 is TGTGCCAGCAGCTTATGGGAAGGGGGCTCTGGAAACACCATATATTTT. Translation gives CASSLWEGGSGNTIYF.

The table lists this clonotype with many counts. The chain joins TRBV7-2 to TRBJ1-2; D might be TRBD1 (6 bases). V lost 5 bases to trimming and J lost 4 bases, with 17 bases between them. Per the germline V gene, CDR1 is SGHTA and CDR2 is FQGNSA. This CDR3 contains 15 residues. CDR3 amino acids: CASSPAWGASYGYTF. The CDR3 DNA sequence: TGTGCCAGCAGCCCAGCCTGGGGGGCAAGCTATGGCTACACCTTC.

This clonotype was seen a handful of times. This chain connects TRBV14 to TRBJ2-5; the D is unclear. V dropped 3 bases and J dropped 5 bases, with 13 bases sitting between them. Germline V gene sequence: CDR1 SGHDN, CDR2 FVKESK. CDR3 length: 14 residues. CDR3 bases: TGTGCCAGCAGCCAGTATAGGGATGGGGAGACCCAGTACTTC. This gives the protein CASSQYRDGETQYF.

This clonotype was recorded many times. The genes are TRBV4-2 and TRBJ2-6; 7 nucleotides match TRBD2. Germline CDR1 reads LGHNA; CDR2 reads YNFKEQ. The CDR3 covers 16 residues. V was pared by 0 bases and J by 2 bases, with 1 base of the junction left unmatched. The CDR3 DNA sequence: TGTGCCAGCAGCCAAGAAGGGAGGGCTGGGGCCAACGTCCTGACTTTC. Translated, it gives CASSQEGRAGANVLTF.

The chain carries TRBV12-3 or TRBV12-4 and TRBJ1-4; weak D call: TRBD1 (5 bases). The CDR3 extends over 13 amino acids. V lost 5 bases, J lost 8 bases, and 12 bases lay in between. The CDR3 loop is CASSPAGGEKLFF. CDR3 in DNA: TGTGCCAGCAGTCCCGCGGGGGGGGAAAAACTGTTTTTT.

The V call is TRBV7-9, the J call TRBJ2-1; D not resolved. Trimming stripped 6 bases from V and 2 bases from J, with 20 bases between. This CDR3 spans 17 amino acids. The germline gives CDR1 SEHNR, CDR2 FQNEAQ (reference sequence). CDR3 coding DNA: TGTGCCAGCAGTCTCTTTCATCCTGTTCGGGCCTACAATGAGCAGTTCTTC. Translating gives CASSLFHPVRAYNEQFF.

The chain has TRBV27 and TRBJ2-3, with D tentatively TRBD1 or TRBD2 (6 bases each). Germline assignment: CDR1 MNHEY and CDR2 SMNVEV (reference sequence). The CDR3 has 13 amino acids. V was shortened by 7 bases and J by 6 bases, with 14 bases between the two germline ends. The CDR3 region is CASTVSGADTQYF. The CDR3 DNA sequence: TGTGCCAGCACCGTCTCGGGGGCCGATACGCAGTATTTT.

This clonotype was picked up a small number of times. The rearrangement uses TRBV7-2 and TRBJ2-6, with D unclear. The CDR3 totals 20 residues. The V end lost 1 base, the J end lost 0 bases, and 19 bases lay between the germline ends. Germline values: CDR1 SGHTA, CDR2 FQGNSA. The DNA of the CDR3 is TGTGCCAGCAGCTTAGGGGGTGAACTGGGCCTACGCTCTGGGGCCAACGTCCTGACTTTC. Protein sequence: CASSLGGELGLRSGANVLTF.

The chain carries TRBV2 and TRBJ1-1; 9 positions agree with TRBD1. With 6 bases clipped from V and 5 bases from J, the junction kept 13 bases outside the gene matches. Germline CDR1 and CDR2: SNHLY and FYNNEI. The CDR3 spans 16 residues. CDR3 region: CASRGGPGQGRTEAFF. Here the CDR3 DNA reads TGTGCCAGCAGGGGTGGCCCGGGACAGGGACGGACTGAAGCTTTCTTT.

This clonotype was recorded at least ten times. The CDR3 loop reads CASSYSTDRAYEQYV. The CDR3 DNA follows: TGTGCCAGCAGTTACTCGACGGACCGCGCCTACGAGCAGTACGTC. The chain recombines TRBV6-2 or TRBV6-3 with TRBJ2-7, with unresolved D. The CDR3 has 15 residues. The germline gives CDR1 MNHEY, CDR2 SVGEGT. Trimming took 0 bases from V and 2 from J, leaving 11 bases between them.